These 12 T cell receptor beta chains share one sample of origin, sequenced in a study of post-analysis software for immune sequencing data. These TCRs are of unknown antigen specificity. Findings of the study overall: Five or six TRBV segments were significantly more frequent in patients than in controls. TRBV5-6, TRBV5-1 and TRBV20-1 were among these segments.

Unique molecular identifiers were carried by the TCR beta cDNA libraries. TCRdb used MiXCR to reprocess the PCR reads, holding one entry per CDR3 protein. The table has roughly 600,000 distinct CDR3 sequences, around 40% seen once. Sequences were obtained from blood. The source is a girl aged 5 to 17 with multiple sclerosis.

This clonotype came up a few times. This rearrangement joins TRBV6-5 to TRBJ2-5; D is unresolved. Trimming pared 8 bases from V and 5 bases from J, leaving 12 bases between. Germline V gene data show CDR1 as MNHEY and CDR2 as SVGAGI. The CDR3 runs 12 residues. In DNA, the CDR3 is TGTGCCAGCCGAACCCTCCAGGAGACCCAGTACTTC. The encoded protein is CASRTLQETQYF.

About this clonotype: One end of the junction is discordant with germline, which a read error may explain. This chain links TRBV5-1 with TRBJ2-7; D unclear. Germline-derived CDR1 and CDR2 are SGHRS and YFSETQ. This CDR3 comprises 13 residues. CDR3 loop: CASSYEYPYGQYF. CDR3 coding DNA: TGCGCCAGCAGCTACGAGTATCCGTACGGGCAGTACTTC.

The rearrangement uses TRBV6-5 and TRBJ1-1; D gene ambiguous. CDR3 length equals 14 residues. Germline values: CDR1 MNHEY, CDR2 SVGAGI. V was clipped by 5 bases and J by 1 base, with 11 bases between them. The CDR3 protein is CASSPDIWNTEAFF. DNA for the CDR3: TGTGCCAGCAGTCCCGATATCTGGAACACTGAAGCTTTCTTT.

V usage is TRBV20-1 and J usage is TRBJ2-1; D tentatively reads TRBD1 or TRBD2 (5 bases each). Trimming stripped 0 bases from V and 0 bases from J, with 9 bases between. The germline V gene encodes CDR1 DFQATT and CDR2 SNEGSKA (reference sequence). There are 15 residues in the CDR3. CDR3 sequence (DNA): TGCAGTGCTAGAGATCTGGGGGTCTCCTACAATGAGCAGTTCTTC. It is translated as CSARDLGVSYNEQFF.

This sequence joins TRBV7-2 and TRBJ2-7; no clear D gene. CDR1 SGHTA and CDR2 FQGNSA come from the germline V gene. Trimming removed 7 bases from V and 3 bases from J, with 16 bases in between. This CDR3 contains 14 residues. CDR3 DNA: TGTGCCAGCACCTCGGCGGCAGGTAGCTACGAGCAGTACTTC. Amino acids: CASTSAAGSYEQYF. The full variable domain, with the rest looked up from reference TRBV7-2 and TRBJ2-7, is GAGVSQSPSNKVTEKGKDVELRCDPISGHTALYWYRQSLGQGLEFLIYFQGNSAPDKSGLPSDRFSAERTGGSVSTLTIQRTQQEDSAVYLCASTSAAGSYEQYFGPGTRLTVT.

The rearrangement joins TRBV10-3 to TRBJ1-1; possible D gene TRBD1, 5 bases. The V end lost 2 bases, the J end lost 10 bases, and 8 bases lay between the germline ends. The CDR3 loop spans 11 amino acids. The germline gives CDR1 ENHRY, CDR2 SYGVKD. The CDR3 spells CAISEGGGAFF. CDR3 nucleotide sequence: TGTGCCATCAGTGAGGGGGGGGGAGCTTTCTTT.

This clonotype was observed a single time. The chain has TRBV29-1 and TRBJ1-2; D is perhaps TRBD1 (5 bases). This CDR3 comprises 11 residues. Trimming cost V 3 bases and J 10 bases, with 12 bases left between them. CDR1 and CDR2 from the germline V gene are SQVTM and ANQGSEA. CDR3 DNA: TGCAGCGTTGACCGCGGGGCGGACTACACCTTC. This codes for CSVDRGADYTF.

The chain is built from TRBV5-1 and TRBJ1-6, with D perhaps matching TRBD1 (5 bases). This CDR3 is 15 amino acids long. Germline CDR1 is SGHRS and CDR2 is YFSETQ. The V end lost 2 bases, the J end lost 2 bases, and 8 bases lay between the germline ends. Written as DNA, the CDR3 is TGCGCCAGCAGCTTAAGACAGACCTATAATTCACCCCTCCACTTT. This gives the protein CASSLRQTYNSPLHF.

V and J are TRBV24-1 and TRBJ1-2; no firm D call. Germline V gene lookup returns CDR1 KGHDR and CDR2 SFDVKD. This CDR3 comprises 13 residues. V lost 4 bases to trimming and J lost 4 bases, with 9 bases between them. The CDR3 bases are TGTGCCACCAGTGAAGGCGGGATCTATGGCTACACCTTC. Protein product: CATSEGGIYGYTF.

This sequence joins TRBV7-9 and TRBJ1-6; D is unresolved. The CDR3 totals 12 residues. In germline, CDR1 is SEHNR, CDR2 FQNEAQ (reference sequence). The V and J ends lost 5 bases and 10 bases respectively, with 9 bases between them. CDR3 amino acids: CASSRRESPLHF. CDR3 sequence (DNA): TGTGCCAGCAGCCGAAGGGAATCACCCCTCCACTTT.

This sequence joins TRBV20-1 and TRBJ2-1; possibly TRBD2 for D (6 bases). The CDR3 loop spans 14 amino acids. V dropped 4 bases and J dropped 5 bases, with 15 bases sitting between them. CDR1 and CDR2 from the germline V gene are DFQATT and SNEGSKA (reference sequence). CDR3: CSATILASDNEQFF. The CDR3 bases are TGCAGTGCTACGATTCTAGCGTCCGACAATGAGCAGTTCTTC.

CDR3 loop: CSAHRAGVSGANVLTF. In nucleotides, the CDR3 is TGCAGTGCCCACCGGGCAGGGGTCTCTGGGGCCAACGTCCTGACTTTC. The chain carries TRBV20-1 and TRBJ2-6, with D possibly being TRBD1 (6 bases). V shed 6 bases and J shed 0 bases, with 15 bases lying between them. This CDR3 region has 16 residues. The germline V gene encodes CDR1 DFQATT and CDR2 SNEGSKA (reference sequence).